This T cell receptor beta chain was sequenced in a study of post-analysis software for immune sequencing data. Overall study: Relapsing-remitting, secondary progressive and progressive-relapsing courses of multiple sclerosis were included. Points from the study as a whole: Compared with controls, patients showed significantly lower normalized Chao1 diversity. Co-batched samples clustered tightly together by F measure. Elevated frequency relative to controls characterized roughly five TRBV segments in patients, TRBV5-6, TRBV5-1 and TRBV20-1 among them.

The TCR beta cDNA libraries contained unique molecular identifiers. The T cell input of about 1 to 10 million gave a few hundred thousand cDNA molecules. TCRdb reprocessed the PCR reads via MiXCR and lists one record per CDR3 protein. The data contain hundreds of thousands of distinct CDR3 sequences, just under 30% of them singletons. This CDR3 is built from 12 residues. Losses at the gene ends were 7 bases for V and 4 bases for J; bases not matched to a gene: 4. The germline V gene has CDR1 SQVTM and CDR2 ANQGSEA. This clonotype appeared a few times. Its antigen remains unidentified. Input material: blood. This chain uses TRBV29-1 with TRBJ2-1; TRBD1 matches 7 bases. This sequence was found in a girl aged 10-17 years with multiple sclerosis. The CDR3 region is CSGGQAYNEQFF. The CDR3 nucleotides are TGCAGCGGCGGACAGGCGTACAATGAGCAGTTCTTC.